Following are 30 T cell receptor beta chains from one sample sequenced in a study of shared clonotypes between healthy human individuals. Sequencing used immunoSEQ multiplex PCR; TCRdb keeps in-frame clones, though not all of them. Among roughly 500,000 clones listed, almost 80% were seen once. The sample consisted of PBMCs. The receptors come from a woman between 35 and 50 years old in good health. Some clones in this sample may be carry-over from other donors' samples.

This chain joins TRBV5-6 and TRBJ2-3; 8 nucleotides line up with TRBD1. The CDR3 runs to 14 residues. With 5 bases clipped from V and 2 bases from J, the junction kept 4 bases outside the gene matches. Germline V gene lookup returns CDR1 SGHDT and CDR2 YYEEEE. The CDR3 nucleotides read TGTGCCAGCAGTCGGACAGGGCTCACAGATACGCAGTATTTT. It is translated as CASSRTGLTDTQYF.

The J gene is TRBJ2-3, the V gene TRBV5-4; 8 bases are a match to TRBD2. The junction had 2 bases not matched to a gene; V was cut back by 2 bases and J by 6 bases. Per germline, CDR1 SGHNT and CDR2 YYREEE (reference sequence). The CDR3 spans 13 residues. CDR3 sequence reads: CASSFSGGDTQYF. The DNA of the CDR3 is TGTGCCAGCAGCTTCTCGGGAGGGGATACGCAGTATTTT. The full variable domain, in which reference TRBV5-4 and TRBJ2-3 provide the parts outside the CDR3, is ETGVTQSPTHLIKTRGQQVTLRCSSQSGHNTVSWYQQALGQGPQFIFQYYREEENGRGNFPPRFSGLQFPNYSSELNVNALELDDSALYLCASSFSGGDTQYFGPGTRLTVL.

This clone showed up just once. CDR3 in DNA: TGTGCCAGCAGTGGGACAGGGATCTCCTACGAGCAGTACTTC. It specifies CASSGTGISYEQYF. The gene calls are TRBV28 and TRBJ2-5, with 9 bases lining up with TRBD1. The J call may be faulty, since TRBJ2-7 better matches the DNA end. There are 14 residues in the CDR3. Germline lookup yields CDR1 MDHEN and CDR2 SYDVKM.

The rearrangement joins TRBV7-6 to TRBJ2-1; maybe TRBD1 (6 bases). V was cut by 1 base and J by 8 bases, with 24 bases left in between. Germline loops: CDR1 SGHVS, CDR2 FNYEAQ. This CDR3 is 18 amino acids long. As DNA, the CDR3 is TGTGCCAGCAGCTTAGGAATGTGGGGCCAAGGGGGATCCCATGAGCAGTTCTTC. Its translation: CASSLGMWGQGGSHEQFF. The variable domain in full, completed from reference TRBV7-6 and TRBJ2-1, reads GAGVSQSPRYKVTKRGQDVALRCDPISGHVSLYWYRQALGQGPEFLTYFNYEAQQDKSGLPNDRFSAERPEGSISTLTIQRTEQRDSAMYRCASSLGMWGQGGSHEQFFGPGTRLTVL.

The chain carries TRBV5-8 and TRBJ2-7, with TRBD1 as a possible D gene (6 bases). The CDR3 contains 17 residues. V shed 2 bases and J shed 4 bases, with 22 bases lying between them. Looked up from germline, CDR1 is SGHTS and CDR2 is YDEGEE. The CDR3 here is CASSFPPDTGYRYEQYF. Here the CDR3 DNA reads TGTGCCAGCAGCTTTCCCCCTGATACAGGGTATCGGTACGAGCAGTACTTC.

The rearrangement uses TRBV7-3 and TRBJ2-2; D tentatively fits TRBD1 or TRBD2 (5 bases each). CDR3 length: 17 residues. Germline assignment: CDR1 SGHTA and CDR2 FQGTGA. Trimming stripped 2 bases from V and 3 bases from J, with 16 bases between. In DNA form, the CDR3 reads TGTGCCAGCAGCTTAGACTCAGGGAGACCTTACACCGGGGAGCTGTTTTTT. This translates into CASSLDSGRPYTGELFF.

The DNA for the CDR3 is TGTGCCTGGAGTGTACGTGGCGGGAGGCACCGGGGGGAGTACTTC. This encodes CAWSVRGGRHRGEYF. The chain combines TRBV30 with TRBJ2-4, with TRBD2 matching 8 bases. Per germline, CDR1 GTSNPN and CDR2 SVGIG (reference sequence). The CDR3 loop spans 15 amino acids. The V segment lost 0 bases and the J segment 14 bases; nucleotides outside the gene matches: 15.

The rearrangement links TRBV5-4 to TRBJ2-7, with TRBD2 matching over 8 bases. The CDR3 loop spans 15 amino acids. The V gene end was trimmed by 4 bases and the J gene end by 2 bases; junction bases not matched to a gene: 8. Germline V CDR1 and CDR2: SGHNT, YYREEE (reference sequence). The CDR3 sequence: CASSGGGLPPYEQYF. Written as DNA, the CDR3 is TGTGCCAGCAGCGGCGGGGGGTTGCCCCCCTACGAGCAGTACTTC.

The sample holds many counts of this clone. This chain uses TRBV28 with TRBJ1-5; no clear D. Germline CDR1 reads MDHEN; CDR2 reads SYDVKM. V was trimmed by 2 bases and J by 2 bases, leaving 16 bases between them. The CDR3 has 17 amino acids. CDR3 protein: CASSLTLGLTGNQPQHF. CDR3 DNA sequence: TGTGCCAGCAGTTTAACTTTGGGGTTAACGGGCAATCAGCCCCAGCATTTT.

J is TRBJ2-5 and V is TRBV7-2; 11 bases match TRBD2. With V trimmed by 5 bases and J by 5 bases, 10 bases remained unmatched. There are 16 residues in the CDR3. Germline V gene data show CDR1 as SGHTA and CDR2 as FQGNSA. CDR3 in amino acids: CASSPRSGRAIETQYF. Written as DNA, the CDR3 is TGTGCCAGCAGCCCCCGTAGCGGGAGGGCCATCGAGACCCAGTACTTC.

CDR3 in amino acids: CASSLETPAGGYTF. Here the CDR3 DNA reads TGTGCCAGCAGCTTGGAGACCCCGGCGGGTGGCTACACCTTC. The chain employs TRBV5-6 and TRBJ1-2; D remains unclear. The CDR3 spans 14 residues. Germline V lookup: CDR1 SGHDT, CDR2 YYEEEE. The germline V and J ends were trimmed by 0 bases and 7 bases, with 13 bases remaining between them.

The chain joins TRBV7-9 to TRBJ2-3; 13 bases map to TRBD2. The CDR3 covers 16 residues. V lost 4 bases to trimming and J lost 2 bases; unmatched junction nucleotides: 3. The germline V gene has CDR1 SEHNR and CDR2 FQNEAQ (reference sequence). CDR3 bases: TGTGCCAGCAGCTCCGGGACTAGCGGGACCACAGATACGCAGTATTTT. Its translation: CASSSGTSGTTDTQYF.

The V and J genes are TRBV7-2 and TRBJ2-5; D perhaps matches TRBD2 (6 bases). The germline V and J ends were trimmed by 2 bases and 5 bases, with 15 bases remaining between them. The CDR3 covers 15 residues. Germline V lookup: CDR1 SGHTA, CDR2 FQGNSA. CDR3 in DNA: TGTGCCAGCAGCTTAAACCCGGGAGTAGGGGAGACCCAGTACTTC. It specifies CASSLNPGVGETQYF.

The rearrangement joins TRBV30 to TRBJ2-1; no reliable D call. Germline CDR1 reads GTSNPN; CDR2 reads SVGIG (reference sequence). The germline V and J ends were trimmed by 2 bases and 9 bases, with 11 bases remaining between them. CDR3 length: 12 amino acids. DNA for the CDR3: TGTGCCTGGAGTCGAAACGCCGGTGAGCAGTTCTTC. Translation: CAWSRNAGEQFF.

This clone appeared a few times. This chain connects TRBV7-2 to TRBJ2-7; D not certain. V lost 6 bases and J 3 bases, leaving 9 bases between the germline ends. CDR3 length equals 12 residues. CDR1 and CDR2 (germline): SGHTA, FQGNSA. The CDR3 here is CASRGRIYEQYF. The CDR3 DNA reads TGTGCCAGCAGAGGACGAATCTACGAGCAGTACTTC. Supplemented by reference TRBV7-2 and TRBJ2-7, the full variable domain reads GAGVSQSPSNKVTEKGKDVELRCDPISGHTALYWYRQSLGQGLEFLIYFQGNSAPDKSGLPSDRFSAERTGGSVSTLTIQRTQQEDSAVYLCASRGRIYEQYFGPGTRLTVT.

The chain couples TRBV5-4 to TRBJ2-7; the D is unclear. Germline CDR1 is SGHNT and CDR2 is YYREEE (reference sequence). Trimming shortened V by 0 bases and J by 7 bases, and 14 bases separated the two germline ends. The CDR3 sequence is 14 residues long. The CDR3 reads CASSLGRGFGEQYF. The CDR3 nucleotides read TGTGCCAGCAGCTTGGGGCGCGGTTTCGGGGAGCAGTACTTC.

This clone occurred a few times. Different DNA sequences within this sample yield the same CDR3. The chain combines TRBV9 with TRBJ2-2; D not resolved. This CDR3 contains 15 residues. V was trimmed by 0 bases and J by 1 base, leaving 7 bases between them. Germline lookup yields CDR1 SGDLS and CDR2 YYNGEE. CDR3 region: CASSVAGRNTGELFF. The CDR3 DNA follows: TGTGCCAGCAGCGTAGCCGGCAGGAACACCGGGGAGCTGTTTTTT.

The chain joins TRBV5-1 to TRBJ2-5, with D unresolved. Looked up from germline, CDR1 is SGHRS and CDR2 is YFSETQ. The length of the CDR3 is 14 residues. Trimming shortened V by 0 bases and J by 5 bases, and 11 bases separated the two germline ends. The CDR3 DNA sequence: TGCGCCAGCAGCTTGGCCCAGGAAGGGGAGACCCAGTACTTC. It encodes CASSLAQEGETQYF.

This sequence joins TRBV2 and TRBJ1-4, with TRBD1 as a possible D gene (6 bases). The length of the CDR3 is 14 residues. In germline, CDR1 is SNHLY, CDR2 FYNNEI. Deletions cut 6 bases from V and 4 bases from J, with 12 bases between. This chain's CDR3 is CASRRDTNNEKLFF. DNA of the CDR3: TGTGCCAGCAGGCGGGACACCAATAATGAAAAACTGTTTTTT.

The CDR3 protein is CASSLERRSSYNEQFF. CDR3 coding DNA: TGTGCCAGCAGCTTAGAGCGAAGGAGCTCCTACAATGAGCAGTTCTTC. The chain joins TRBV11-2 to TRBJ2-1, with no clear D. The CDR3 length is 16 residues. The ends were cut back, 0 bases at V and 0 bases at J, with 9 bases in the middle. The germline gives CDR1 SGHAT, CDR2 FQNNGV.

This chain links TRBV28 with TRBJ1-2; 8 bases fit TRBD1. The CDR3 consists of 16 residues. The V gene end was trimmed by 2 bases and the J gene end by 7 bases; junction bases not matched to a gene: 12. Germline V gene lookup returns CDR1 MDHEN and CDR2 SYDVKM. The CDR3 DNA is TGTGCCAGCAGTTTACCCATGACAGGGGCGAAGGGTGGCTACACCTTC. Its translation is CASSLPMTGAKGGYTF.

The rearrangement links TRBV9 to TRBJ2-5; TRBD2 aligns across 15 bases. V lost 0 bases to trimming and J lost 7 bases; unmatched junction nucleotides: 4. CDR1 is SGDLS, CDR2 YYNGEE, per germline. The CDR3 is 16 amino acids. The CDR3, as DNA: TGTGCCAGCAGCGTAGGGACTAGCGGGAGGGTGGGGACCCAGTACTTC. Protein: CASSVGTSGRVGTQYF.

This rearrangement joins TRBV27 to TRBJ1-1, with a possible D match to TRBD1 (5 bases). This CDR3 region has 13 residues. CDR1 is MNHEY, CDR2 SMNVEV, per germline (reference sequence). V lost 6 bases and J lost 1, with 9 bases in between. The CDR3 DNA sequence: TGTGCCAGCAGCCAACAGGCGAACACTGAAGCTTTCTTT. Translating gives CASSQQANTEAFF.

This chain connects TRBV2 to TRBJ2-3; D uncertain. This CDR3 contains 14 residues. Looked up from germline, CDR1 is SNHLY and CDR2 is FYNNEI. The germline V and J ends were trimmed by 10 bases and 2 bases, with 16 bases remaining between them. The CDR3 bases are TGTGCCACCAAAAGTCGGCCGAACACAGATACGCAGTATTTT. Its translation is CATKSRPNTDTQYF.

The chain has TRBV19 and TRBJ1-1; D is ambiguous. From germline, CDR1 is LNHDA and CDR2 SQIVND (reference sequence). Trimming removed 5 bases at V and 11 bases at J, with 15 bases between. This CDR3 is built from 12 residues. The CDR3 spells CASSYSSGVAFF. The CDR3 DNA reads as TGTGCCAGTAGTTACTCCTCAGGTGTTGCTTTCTTT.

This chain joins TRBV28 and TRBJ1-5; D call uncertain. The CDR3 runs to 12 residues. The V gene's germline CDR1 is MDHEN and CDR2 SYDVKM. V lost 8 bases, J lost 3 bases, and 8 bases lay in between. CDR3 DNA sequence: TGTGCCAGCCGGGTAAACAATCAGCCCCAGCATTTT. Translated: CASRVNNQPQHF.

V gene TRBV11-2 combines with J gene TRBJ1-4; D might be TRBD1 (6 bases). Looked up from germline, CDR1 is SGHAT and CDR2 is FQNNGV. V gave up 4 bases and J gave up 6 bases, with 12 bases separating them. The CDR3 sequence is 14 residues long. CDR3 nucleotide sequence: TGTGCCAGCAGCTCCAGGGGTGTCGATGAAAAACTGTTTTTT. It encodes CASSSRGVDEKLFF.

The chain links TRBV5-1 to TRBJ2-1; D is undetermined. This CDR3 has 14 amino acids. Trimming pared 1 base from V and 6 bases from J, leaving 11 bases between. In germline, CDR1 is SGHRS, CDR2 YFSETQ. The CDR3 nucleotides are TGCGCCAGCAGCTTGATCCCTACGGGCAATGAGCAGTTCTTC. It yields the protein CASSLIPTGNEQFF.

The J gene is TRBJ2-7, the V gene TRBV4-3; TRBD1 aligns across 8 bases. This CDR3 is 13 amino acids long. V was pared by 3 bases and J by 7 bases, with 5 bases of the junction left unmatched. Germline lookup yields CDR1 LGHNA and CDR2 YSLEER. The CDR3 is CASSQGQEREQYF. DNA for the CDR3: TGCGCCAGCAGCCAGGGACAGGAAAGGGAGCAGTACTTC.

This sequence joins TRBV28 and TRBJ2-7, with 9 bases matching TRBD2. V lost 4 bases and J lost 6; bases outside the gene matches: 16. The CDR3 has 17 residues. The V gene's germline CDR1 is MDHEN and CDR2 SYDVKM. This CDR3 is CASSSRSRAGGPFEQYF. The CDR3 nucleotides read TGTGCCAGCAGTTCTAGGAGTAGGGCGGGAGGGCCGTTCGAGCAGTACTTC.